One sample yielded the 13 T cell receptor beta chains listed below, sequenced in a study of T cell responses to AZD1222 COVID-19 vaccine (dated by TCRdb to about 2021). The library was prepared using the immunoSEQ multiplex PCR assay. Imported from immuneACCESS, the table was reduced by TCRdb to in-frame sequences with V and J called. These copies leave out some clones; in studies compared against another copy, an unresolved V gene accounts for under half, and the cause of the remainder is not known. Across this sample there are 60,000 to 80,000 clones, with approximately 90% seen only once. The ten largest clones capture 4.9% of the sample. The time point label of this sample denotes: baseline before first vaccination. The specimen was peripheral blood, collected on day 0 of AZD1222 vaccination. Every receptor here comes from an adult in good health.

The V call is TRBV6-6, the J call TRBJ2-5; 13 bases line up with TRBD2. CDR1 is MNHNY and CDR2 is SVGAGI in the germline V gene (reference sequence). There are 18 residues in the CDR3. The junction had 14 bases not matched to a gene; V was cut back by 5 bases and J by 5 bases. The CDR3 loop is CASSRTGLAGRSTETQYF. The CDR3 DNA is TGTGCCAGCAGTCGAACGGGACTAGCGGGGCGATCAACGGAGACCCAGTACTTC.

V usage is TRBV6-5 and J usage is TRBJ1-5; the D is unclear. Germline V CDR1 and CDR2: MNHEY, SVGAGI. The CDR3 is made up of 14 amino acids. The V end lost 4 bases, the J end lost 0 bases, and 7 bases lay between the germline ends. The CDR3 region is CASSWTDSNQPQHF. CDR3 in DNA: TGTGCCAGCAGTTGGACGGATAGCAATCAGCCCCAGCATTTT.

The chain combines TRBV5-1 with TRBJ1-4; D is unclear. The CDR3 has 15 residues. CDR1 and CDR2 from the germline V gene are SGHRS and YFSETQ. Trimming removed 0 bases from V and 7 bases from J, with 13 bases in between. The CDR3, as DNA: TGCGCCAGCAGCTTGGATCCGGGTTGGGGTGAAAAACTGTTTTTT. It codes for CASSLDPGWGEKLFF.

The gene calls are TRBV5-4 and TRBJ1-5, with a weak D call TRBD1 (6 bases). Trimming cost V 4 bases and J 4 bases, with 9 bases left between them. Per germline, CDR1 SGHNT and CDR2 YYREEE (reference sequence). The CDR3 totals 13 residues. The CDR3 bases are TGTGCCAGCAGCCCCGGACAGAATCAGCCCCAGCATTTT. It is translated as CASSPGQNQPQHF.

The gene calls are TRBV7-9 and TRBJ1-1, with D unresolved. Germline V gives CDR1 SEHNR, CDR2 FQNEAQ (reference sequence). V was shortened by 4 bases and J by 1 base, with 4 bases between the two germline ends. The CDR3 consists of 12 residues. Here the CDR3 DNA reads TGTGCCAGCAGCTCCAAGAACACTGAAGCTTTCTTT. The encoded protein is CASSSKNTEAFF.

The chain has TRBV3-1 (or the pseudogene TRBV3-2) and TRBJ1-2; D uncertain. The length of the CDR3 is 12 residues. The V gene lost 1 base and the J gene lost 6 bases, with 6 bases spanning the gap. CDR1 is LGHDT and CDR2 is YNNKEL in the germline V gene (reference sequence). The DNA of the CDR3 is TGTGCCAGCAGCCAAGGACGGGATGGCTACACCTTC. Encoded protein: CASSQGRDGYTF.

This chain joins TRBV5-1 and TRBJ2-7; D is unclear. CDR1 is SGHRS, CDR2 YFSETQ, per germline. The CDR3 has 12 residues. With 0 bases removed from V and 5 bases from J, the gap between germline ends came to 6 bases. CDR3 in amino acids: CASSLGWNEQYF. CDR3 sequence (DNA): TGCGCCAGCAGCTTGGGCTGGAACGAGCAGTACTTC.

V is TRBV7-9 and J is TRBJ1-3; no reliable D call. Germline CDR1 SEHNR, CDR2 FQNEAQ (reference sequence). V was clipped by 8 bases and J by 4 bases, with 15 bases between them. The CDR3 length is 14 residues. The CDR3 reads CASRPGGNGNTIYF. CDR3 coding DNA: TGTGCCAGCCGCCCGGGAGGGAACGGAAACACCATATATTTT.

The genes are TRBV2 and TRBJ1-5; TRBD1 is a possible D gene (6 bases). Trimming pared 1 base from V and 7 bases from J, leaving 14 bases between. Germline lookup yields CDR1 SNHLY and CDR2 FYNNEI. The CDR3 has 15 amino acids. CDR3 loop: CASSEVRGGRQPQHF. Written as DNA, the CDR3 is TGTGCCAGCAGTGAAGTCAGGGGAGGAAGACAGCCCCAGCATTTT.

This chain joins TRBV7-9 and TRBJ2-2, with D possibly TRBD1 on 6 matching bases. Germline V lookup: CDR1 SEHNR, CDR2 FQNEAQ (reference sequence). V was trimmed by 2 bases and J by 7 bases, leaving 14 bases between them. This CDR3 has 15 amino acids. The DNA of the CDR3 is TGTGCCAGCAGCTTACTCACAGGGCAAGGCGGGGAGCTGTTTTTT. Translating it yields CASSLLTGQGGELFF.

The rearrangement links TRBV2 to TRBJ1-1, with 10 bases identical to TRBD1. This CDR3 region has 14 residues. Germline CDR1 SNHLY, CDR2 FYNNEI. Unmatched junction bases numbered 4, after V lost 4 bases and J lost 5 bases. CDR3 sequence reads: CASSGTGGTTEAFF. For the CDR3, the DNA is TGTGCCAGCAGTGGGACAGGGGGAACAACTGAAGCTTTCTTT.

V and J are TRBV12-5 and TRBJ1-1; no clear D gene. This CDR3 is 14 amino acids long. V lost 1 base and J 7 bases, leaving 13 bases between the germline ends. The germline V gene has CDR1 LGHNT and CDR2 FRNRAP. The CDR3 bases are TGTGCTAGTGGTTTGGGGGCTAGGTCTGGTGAAGCTTTCTTT. This sequence encodes CASGLGARSGEAFF.

V usage is TRBV5-5 and J usage is TRBJ2-2; no firm D call. This CDR3 spans 12 amino acids. Trimming left V 5 bases short and J 7 bases short, with 9 bases between. CDR1 and CDR2 (germline): SGHKS, YYEKEE (reference sequence). The CDR3 sequence: CASSLGNGELFF. For the CDR3, the DNA is TGTGCCAGCAGTCTTGGCAACGGGGAGCTGTTTTTT.